Below are 14 T cell receptor beta chains sequenced from a single sample in a study of shared clonotypes between healthy human individuals (dated by TCRdb to between 2020 and 2021). The library was built by means of the immunoSEQ multiplex PCR assay. Sourced from immuneACCESS, this table was stored by TCRdb with only in-frame sequences that have V and J called. A share of the clones is absent; for the studies checked, an unresolved V gene accounts for under half, and the remainder has no known explanation. For this sample the table gives roughly 1,600,000 clones, of which about 98.5% were detected only once. About 0.35% of the sample goes to the ten largest clones. The sample taken for sequencing was naive CD4+ T cells sorted from blood. The cell subset or site label corresponds to: CD45RA+ positively selected. The receptors stem from a man aged 30 to 39 in good health.

The chain combines TRBV19 with TRBJ2-1; no clear D. Germline V gene lookup returns CDR1 LNHDA and CDR2 SQIVND (reference sequence). This CDR3 is 12 amino acids long. Trimming pared 5 bases from V and 4 bases from J, leaving 6 bases between. The CDR3 spells CASSLQYNEQFF. In DNA, the CDR3 is TGTGCCAGTAGTCTACAGTACAATGAGCAGTTCTTC.

The chain couples TRBV2 to TRBJ1-2; 8 bases agree with TRBD1. V gave up 2 bases and J gave up 2 bases; unmatched junction bases: 7. This CDR3 region has 16 residues. CDR1 is SNHLY and CDR2 is FYNNEI in the germline V gene. The CDR3 sequence: CASSERTGFPNYGYTF. In nucleotides, the CDR3 is TGTGCCAGCAGTGAAAGGACAGGGTTCCCCAACTATGGCTACACCTTC.

This chain connects TRBV5-1 to TRBJ2-7, with D perhaps assigned TRBD1 or TRBD2 (5 bases each). Deletions cut 5 bases from V and 0 bases from J, with 12 bases between. CDR3 length: 14 residues. The germline V gene has CDR1 SGHRS and CDR2 YFSETQ. The CDR3 bases are TGCGCCAGCAGAATCGGGACGAGCTCCTACGAGCAGTACTTC. Translating gives CASRIGTSSYEQYF.

This chain connects TRBV7-8 to TRBJ2-7, with D possibly TRBD2 on 5 matching bases. The V end was cut by 5 bases, the J end by 0 bases, with 8 bases between. The CDR3 has 13 amino acids. Germline V lookup: CDR1 SGHVS, CDR2 FQNEAQ. CDR3 sequence (DNA): TGTGCCAGCAGCCCCGCGGGCTCCTACGAGCAGTACTTC. It encodes CASSPAGSYEQYF.

J is TRBJ1-4 and V is TRBV28, with 8 bases that match TRBD1. V trimming: 7 bases; J trimming: 8 bases; junction bases outside the gene matches: 9. The germline V gene has CDR1 MDHEN and CDR2 SYDVKM. The CDR3 extends over 14 amino acids. The CDR3 nucleotides are TGTGCCAGCAACCTGGACAGGGTGGACGAAAAACTGTTTTTT. It encodes CASNLDRVDEKLFF.

This clone has at least ten counts. The chain uses TRBV25-1 and TRBJ1-2; TRBD1 matches 8 bases. Trimming at V came to 6 bases and at J to 5 bases, leaving 14 bases not matched to a gene. Germline V gene data show CDR1 as MGHDK and CDR2 as SYGVNS. The CDR3 sequence is 16 residues long. In DNA, the CDR3 is TGTGCCAGCAGCTCCCGGACAGGGAACTTAGGGTATGGCTACACCTTC. Its protein is CASSSRTGNLGYGYTF.

The gene calls are TRBV27 and TRBJ2-7; 12 bases fit TRBD2. The germline V gene has CDR1 MNHEY and CDR2 SMNVEV (reference sequence). The CDR3 runs to 15 residues. The V and J ends lost 4 bases and 5 bases, in that order; junction bases with no gene match: 6. CDR3 in DNA: TGTGCCAGCAGTTCCCGGACTAGCGGGATCCACGAGCAGTACTTC. Its translation: CASSSRTSGIHEQYF.

This chain links TRBV5-1 with TRBJ1-2; D remains ambiguous. The CDR3 has 15 residues. The V gene lost 0 bases and the J gene lost 2 bases, with 11 bases spanning the gap. Germline V gene data show CDR1 as SGHRS and CDR2 as YFSETQ. The CDR3 nucleotides read TGCGCCAGCAGCTTGGAGTCATTATACAACTATGGCTACACCTTC. This gives the protein CASSLESLYNYGYTF. The variable domain in full, completed from reference TRBV5-1 and TRBJ1-2, reads KAGVTQTPRYLIKTRGQQVTLSCSPISGHRSVSWYQQTPGQGLQFLFEYFSETQRNKGNFPGRFSGRQFSNSRSEMNVSTLELGDSALYLCASSLESLYNYGYTFGSGTRLTVV.

The CDR3 is CASSEVVVSGYTF. CDR3 nucleotides: TGTGCCAGCAGTGAAGTAGTGGTCAGTGGCTACACCTTC. This chain joins TRBV6-5 and TRBJ1-2; D ambiguous. The V and J ends lost 5 bases and 7 bases respectively, with 14 bases between them. Germline assignment: CDR1 MNHEY and CDR2 SVGAGI. The CDR3 has 13 amino acids.

The J gene is TRBJ1-1, the V gene TRBV4-1; D unclear. Trimming cost V 4 bases and J 2 bases, with 8 bases left between them. CDR1 MGHRA and CDR2 YSYEKL come from the germline V gene. The CDR3 has 13 amino acids. CDR3 bases: TGCGCCAGCAGCCGGGGAGGAAACACTGAAGCTTTCTTT. Its protein product is CASSRGGNTEAFF.

This sequence joins TRBV7-2 and TRBJ2-1, with no clear D. CDR3 length: 14 amino acids. V shed 2 bases and J shed 4 bases, with 9 bases lying between them. Germline loops: CDR1 SGHTA, CDR2 FQGNSA. CDR3 amino acids: CASSLMGTYNEQFF. CDR3 DNA: TGTGCCAGCAGCTTAATGGGAACGTACAATGAGCAGTTCTTC.

The rearrangement links TRBV18 to TRBJ2-5; tentative D call: TRBD2 (6 bases). Germline V gene lookup returns CDR1 KGHSH and CDR2 LQKENI. V lost 3 bases, J lost 5 bases, and 13 bases lay in between. The CDR3 runs to 14 residues. In DNA, the CDR3 is TGTGCCAGCTCACCGTTGACCCGGGGGGAGACCCAGTACTTC. It translates to CASSPLTRGETQYF.

This clone was seen only a few times. The V gene is TRBV2, the J gene TRBJ1-4; D might be TRBD1 (5 bases). This CDR3 spans 12 amino acids. Germline V gene sequence: CDR1 SNHLY, CDR2 FYNNEI. V shed 6 bases and J shed 5 bases, with 7 bases lying between them. As DNA, the CDR3 is TGTGCCAGCAGGGGGGAAAATGAAAAACTGTTTTTT. Amino acid sequence: CASRGENEKLFF.

The rearrangement links TRBV11-2 to TRBJ2-5, with 7 positions matching TRBD2. The germline gives CDR1 SGHAT, CDR2 FQNNGV. This CDR3 spans 16 amino acids. The trim removed 1 base at V and 4 bases at J, leaving 9 bases unmatched. CDR3: CASSLVGGSRSETQYF. DNA for the CDR3: TGTGCCAGCAGCTTAGTCGGGGGGAGTCGGTCAGAGACCCAGTACTTC.